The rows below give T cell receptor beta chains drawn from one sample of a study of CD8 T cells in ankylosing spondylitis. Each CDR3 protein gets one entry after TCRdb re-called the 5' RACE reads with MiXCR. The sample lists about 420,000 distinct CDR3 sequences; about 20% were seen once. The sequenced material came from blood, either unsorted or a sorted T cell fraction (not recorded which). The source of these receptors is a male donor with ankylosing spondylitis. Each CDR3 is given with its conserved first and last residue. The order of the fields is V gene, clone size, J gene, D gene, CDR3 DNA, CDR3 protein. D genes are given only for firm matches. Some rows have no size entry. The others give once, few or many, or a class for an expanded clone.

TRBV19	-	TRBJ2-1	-	TGTGCCAGTAAACCCCCCGAAAGGGCTAGTTCCAATGAGCAGTTCTTC	CASKPPERASSNEQFF
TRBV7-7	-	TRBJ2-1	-	TGTGCTAGCAGCTTAGGAGTGAGCAATGAGCAGTTCTTC	CASSLGVSNEQFF
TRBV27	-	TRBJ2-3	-	TGTGCCAGCAGTCCTTGGGCTGGGACAGATACGCAGTATTTT	CASSPWAGTDTQYF
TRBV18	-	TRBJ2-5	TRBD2	TGTGCCAGCTCAGATAGCGGGAGGCAAGAGACCCAGTACTTC	CASSDSGRQETQYF
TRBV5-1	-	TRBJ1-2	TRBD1	TGCGCCAGCAGCCTCCGACAGGGGCGATTGTTTGGCTACACCTTC	CASSLRQGRLFGYTF
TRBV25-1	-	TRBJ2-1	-	TGTGCCAGCAGTGAGGCCGGGACACTTTCCTACAATGAGCAGTTCTTC	CASSEAGTLSYNEQFF
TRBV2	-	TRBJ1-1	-	TGTGCCAGCAGGACCGCGTCCAGGGGTCCTGAAGCTTTCTTT	CASRTASRGPEAFF
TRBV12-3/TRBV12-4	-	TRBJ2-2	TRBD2	TGTGCCAGCAGATTTCAAAGACTAGCGGGAAGGACCGGGGAGCTGTTTTTT	CASRFQRLAGRTGELFF
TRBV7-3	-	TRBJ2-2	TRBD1	TGTGCCAGCAGCCTCGACAGGGTCGACACCGGGGAGCTGTTTTTT	CASSLDRVDTGELFF
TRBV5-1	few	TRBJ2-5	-	TGCGCCAGCAGCTTACTACTAGACCAAGAGACCCAGTACTTC	CASSLLLDQETQYF
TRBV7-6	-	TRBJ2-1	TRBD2	TGTGCCAGCAGCGCAGCGGGAACTCCCAATTACAATGAGCAGTTCTTC	CASSAAGTPNYNEQFF
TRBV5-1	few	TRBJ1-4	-	TGCGCCAGCAGGCGGACAGAGAATGAAAAACTGTTTTTT	CASRRTENEKLFF
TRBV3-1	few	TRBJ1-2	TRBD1	TGTGCCAGCAGCCTCGGGACAGGGGCAGATGGCTACACCTTC	CASSLGTGADGYTF
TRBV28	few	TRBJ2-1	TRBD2	TGTGCCAGCAGGCCCCCGGGACTAGGGTACAATGAGCAGTTCTTC	CASRPPGLGYNEQFF
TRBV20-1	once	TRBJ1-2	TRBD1	TGCAGTGCTAGAGGCCGACAGGGGGACTATGGCTACACCTTC	CSARGRQGDYGYTF
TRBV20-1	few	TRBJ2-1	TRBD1	TGCAGTGCTATACCGGGACAGGGATACAATGAGCAGTTCTTC	CSAIPGQGYNEQFF
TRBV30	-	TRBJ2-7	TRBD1	TGTGCCTGGATCCGTCCTCGCCCGGGACAGGTAGCCTACGAGCAGTACTTC	CAWIRPRPGQVAYEQYF
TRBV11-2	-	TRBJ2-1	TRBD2	TGTGCCAGCAGCTATCGAAGACTAGCGGGAGGGCCCGGGGATGAGCAGTTCTTC	CASSYRRLAGGPGDEQFF
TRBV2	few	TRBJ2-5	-	TGTGCCAGCGGAAACAGGGAGTCGGAGACCCAGTACTTC	CASGNRESETQYF
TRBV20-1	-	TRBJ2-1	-	TGCAGTGCTAACACGGGACTCCCTGGCCATGAGCAGTTCTTC	CSANTGLPGHEQFF
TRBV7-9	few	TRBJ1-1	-	TGTGCCAGCAGTCTTCCGAGGAACACTGAAGCTTTCTTT	CASSLPRNTEAFF
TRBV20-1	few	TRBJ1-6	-	TGCAGTGCTAGAGATCAGGGCGCCGGGTATTCACCCCTCCACTTT	CSARDQGAGYSPLHF
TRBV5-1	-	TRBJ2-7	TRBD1	TGCGCCAGCAGCTTGGAGTGGACAGGCTTCGACGAGCAGTACTTC	CASSLEWTGFDEQYF
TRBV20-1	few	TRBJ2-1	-	TGCAGTGCTACGGGCGGGTTCCCCAGCTCCTACAATGAGCAGTTCTTC	CSATGGFPSSYNEQFF
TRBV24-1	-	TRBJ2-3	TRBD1	TGTGCCACCAGTGATGTGGGTTCCGGGGACAGATTCACAGATACGCAGTATTTT	CATSDVGSGDRFTDTQYF
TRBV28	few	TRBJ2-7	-	TGTGCCAGCAGATACGGACAGCCCCTGACCTACGAGCAGTACTTC	CASRYGQPLTYEQYF
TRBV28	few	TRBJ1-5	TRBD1	TGTGCCAGCAGTCACCTGGGACAGGGGGGGTATGGAAGCCAGCATTTT	CASSHLGQGGYGSQHF
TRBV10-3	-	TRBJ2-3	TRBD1	TGTGCCATCAGTGAAAGGGGGCCCCTTACAGATACGCAGTATTTT	CAISERGPLTDTQYF
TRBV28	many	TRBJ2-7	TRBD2	TGTGCCAGCAGGATTGGCGGGGGAGCGAACTACGAGCAGTACTTC	CASRIGGGANYEQYF
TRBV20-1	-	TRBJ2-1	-	TGCAGTGCTAGGGTCTCGGAGCAGTTCTTC	CSARVSEQFF
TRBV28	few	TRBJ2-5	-	TGTGCCAGCACTCGACGGGTTCAAATAAGTGAGACCCAGTACTTC	CASTRRVQISETQYF
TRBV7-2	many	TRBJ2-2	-	TGTGCCAGCAGCCCAGTCACCGGGGAGCTGTTTTTT	CASSPVTGELFF
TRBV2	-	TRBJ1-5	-	TGTGCCAGCACTCCCAGAGAAATCCGGCCCCAGCATTTT	CASTPREIRPQHF
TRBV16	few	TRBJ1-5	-	TGTGCCAGCAGCCAATTCTCGGACATTTATAGCAATCAGCCCCAGCATTTT	CASSQFSDIYSNQPQHF
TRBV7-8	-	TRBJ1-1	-	TGTGCCAGCAGCTTAGTCGCAGGGAACACTGAAGCTTTCTTT	CASSLVAGNTEAFF
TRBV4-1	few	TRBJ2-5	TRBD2	TGCGCCAGCAGCCAAGGAATAGCGGGAGTCGGGGAGACCCAGTACTTC	CASSQGIAGVGETQYF
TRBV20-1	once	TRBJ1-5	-	TGCAGTGCTAGAGTTCCAGCCAGCAATCAGCCCCAGCATTTT	CSARVPASNQPQHF
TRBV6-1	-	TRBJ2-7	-	TGTGCCAGCAGAACCTTAGCGGTCTCCTACGAGCAGTACTTC	CASRTLAVSYEQYF
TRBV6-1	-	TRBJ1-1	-	TGTGCCAGCAGAGGACGCAGGGGGAACACTGAAGCTTTCTTT	CASRGRRGNTEAFF
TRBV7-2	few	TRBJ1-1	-	TGTGCCAGCTCGCTTTTTACTGAAGCTTTCTTT	CASSLFTEAFF
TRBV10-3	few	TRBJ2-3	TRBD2	TGTGCCATCAGTGAGGCAGGAACTAGCGGGAGAACAGATACGCAGTATTTT	CAISEAGTSGRTDTQYF
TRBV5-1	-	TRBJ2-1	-	TGCGCCAGCAGCTTGGCCCTGCAAAATGAGCAGTTCTTC	CASSLALQNEQFF
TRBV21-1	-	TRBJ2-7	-	TGTGCCAGCACTCCGGGACAGGGTCTCTACGAGCAGTACTTC	CASTPGQGLYEQYF
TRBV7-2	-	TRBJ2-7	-	TGTGCCAGCAGCCCCCTTCGGGACTACGAGCAGTACTTC	CASSPLRDYEQYF